Included here is one T cell receptor beta chain sequence, with context. This clone was seen a single time. Its antigen is currently not known. No much larger clone is present one base from it, and per-base qualities are unavailable. As encoded in the germline V gene (reference sequence), CDR1 is PRHDT while CDR2 is FYEKMQ. V is cut by 5 bases and J by 1 base, and the space between the germline ends is 14 bases. CDR3 length: 15 amino acids, cysteine to phenylalanine. CDR3 DNA only is kept here, 45 bases in frame from base 1. The CDR3 regions of human TCRbeta chains were subjected to immunosequencing. In the original analysis: TCRs in the repertoires were compared against a reference library of SARS-CoV-2-specific TCRs that had been generated with the MIRA antigen-specificity platform. Breadth was defined as the fraction of unique TCRs that were SARS-CoV-2-associated. Depth was defined as the fraction of total T cells that were SARS-CoV-2-associated. Each spike-specific TCR was assigned to its reactive spike region and to a CD4 or CD8 class using the MIRA data. Log10-transformed breadth and depth values were compared by one-way ANOVA with Sidak's multiple comparisons tests. TCRdb stores this immuneACCESS table with in-frame sequences only. Part of the clones is absent; in the studies checked, under half of the shortfall reflects unresolved V genes, and no reason is known for the rest. D and trimming come from the DNA, and the V and J calls and clone size come from that table. The sample yields about 270,000 clones; about 94% were counted once. The ten largest clones represent 0.55% of the sample.

The meaning of the sample's time point label: about 28 days (+/-7) after the second vaccine dose. AZD1222 recipients whose second dose came at about 4 weeks and those whose second dose came at about 12 weeks were combined into one group, since spike-specific TCR depth and breadth did not differ between the two schedules. Samples from vaccinated people were obtained from the UK trials COV001 and COV002, which included a single-blind randomized controlled phase 2/3 trial of AZD1222 (ChAdOx1 nCoV-19) in healthy adults. For TCRbeta chain sequencing, PBMC samples were collected from trial participants at day 0 and at day 28 after the second dose. The data were obtained in a study of T cell responses to AZD1222 COVID-19 vaccine (dated by TCRdb to the early 2020s). Notes on the research overall: TCR sequencing covered about 230 trial participants: 200 to 220 given two doses of AZD1222 and about 26 given two doses of MenACWY control vaccine. Trial participants were enrolled by age into 18-55, 56-69 and 70-plus year subgroups, with around 150, 28 and 57 TCR-sequenced participants respectively. Study-level results and caveats: Reportedly, close to half of the unique spike-specific TCRs recognized epitopes lying outside the regions that are mutated in the B.1.351 and B.1.1.7 variants. Conclusions about previously exposed vaccinees are limited because only a handful of AZD1222 recipients were SARS-CoV-2 seropositive at baseline. Participants were mostly white British, with more females than males. The authors suggested clonal diversity may have been underestimated. CD4 TCRs associated with the vaccine covered the entire spike protein, and the dominant responses were in regions 160-218 and 743-854. Because no day 14 peak-response samples were available, the repertoires could be characterized only after the peak T cell response. After two AZD1222 doses, spike-specific TCR breadth and depth were significantly higher than at day 0 and than in MenACWY recipients. In the small 56-69-year group, the increase in depth fell short of significance, most likely because of low power.

The receptor was isolated from an adult who received the AZD1222 COVID-19 vaccine. The rearranged segments are TRBV13 and TRBJ1-1, with the D gene uncertain. Sample: peripheral blood, taken 28 days after the second AZD1222 dose. The nucleotide sequence reads TGTGCCAGCAGCCCTTATCGTCGAGAGAACACTGAAGCTTTCTTT. It specifies CASSPYRRENTEAFF.